This TCR beta chain stems from a study of blood T cell repertoires in COVID-19. In the study overall: Italy, Spain and the United States were the sources of the convalescent and acute COVID-19 samples.

Methods used by the authors: Reference gene primer amplification in the assay estimated nucleated cell counts. Assay: immunoSEQ multiplex PCR; the TCRdb copy retains only in-frame clones and omits some. The V and J calls and the clone size are those of that table, but D and trimming were determined from the DNA. This sample has around 180,000 clones, with roughly 88% found just once. Trimming took 5 bases from V and 2 from J, leaving 25 bases between them. The CDR3 totals 20 residues. Germline CDR1 reads LNHDA; CDR2 reads SQIVND (reference sequence). This receptor was obtained from a human donor with active or convalescent COVID-19. The donor label of this sample is uncertain. The sequencing sample was made of peripheral blood. The chain uses TRBV19 and TRBJ2-6; D is perhaps TRBD1 (6 bases). CDR3 nucleotides: TGTGCCAGTAGTCCTGTTATTCGACAGGTTCTTACCCCTGGGGCCAACGTCCTGACTTTC. This sequence encodes CASSPVIRQVLTPGANVLTF.